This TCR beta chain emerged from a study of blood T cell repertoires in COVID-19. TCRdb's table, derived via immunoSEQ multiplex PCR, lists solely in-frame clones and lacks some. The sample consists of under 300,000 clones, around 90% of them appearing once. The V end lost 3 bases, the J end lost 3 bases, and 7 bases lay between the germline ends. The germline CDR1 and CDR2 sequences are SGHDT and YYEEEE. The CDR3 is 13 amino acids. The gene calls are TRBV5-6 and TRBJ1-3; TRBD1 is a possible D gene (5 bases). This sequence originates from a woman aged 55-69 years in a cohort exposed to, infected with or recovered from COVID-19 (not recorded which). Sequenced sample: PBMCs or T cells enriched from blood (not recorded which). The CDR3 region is CASSWDFGNTIYF. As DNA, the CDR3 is TGTGCCAGCAGCTGGGACTTTGGAAACACCATATATTTT.